A single sample is the source of the 7 T cell receptor beta chains below, sequenced in a study of control samples from healthy donors and cancer patients. Data came from immunoSEQ multiplex PCR; TCRdb stores just in-frame clones and leaves some out. Seen here are under 200,000 clones, roughly 89% observed once, and the top ten hold about 1.6%. The sample consisted of blood. The source of these receptors is a woman aged 25 to 39 in good health.

The chain is built from TRBV7-8 and TRBJ2-4; D unresolved. The CDR3 has 11 amino acids. Germline CDR1 is SGHVS and CDR2 is FQNEAQ. Trimming cost V 6 bases and J 5 bases, with 5 bases left between them. The CDR3 loop reads CASRQENIQYF. The CDR3 DNA follows: TGTGCCAGCAGGCAGGAAAACATTCAGTACTTC.

The chain's CDR3 is CASSLRKGSGGLENEQFF. The CDR3 DNA sequence: TGTGCCAGCAGCTTAAGGAAGGGTAGCGGGGGTTTAGAAAATGAGCAGTTCTTC. The gene calls are TRBV7-2 and TRBJ2-1, with TRBD2 identical over 9 bases. The CDR3 covers 18 residues. The V and J ends lost 2 bases and 7 bases, in that order; junction bases with no gene match: 15. Germline CDR1 SGHTA, CDR2 FQGNSA.

This chain connects TRBV18 to TRBJ1-3; D gene ambiguous. Germline CDR1 and CDR2: KGHSH and LQKENI. The CDR3 is made up of 15 amino acids. V shed 6 bases and J shed 0 bases, with 12 bases lying between them. This CDR3 is CASSPDNLSGNTIYF. Here the CDR3 DNA reads TGTGCCAGCTCCCCCGACAACCTCTCTGGAAACACCATATATTTT.

In this sample, this clone turned up once. The genes are TRBV7-8 and TRBJ2-1; D gene ambiguous. V was trimmed by 3 bases and J by 0 bases, leaving 9 bases between them. CDR3 size: 15 residues. Germline assignment: CDR1 SGHVS and CDR2 FQNEAQ. CDR3 nucleotide sequence: TGTGCCAGCAGCTTCGAAGCGAGCTCCTACAATGAGCAGTTCTTC. As protein: CASSFEASSYNEQFF.

This clone was picked up a small number of times. This chain uses TRBV19 with TRBJ1-5; 10 positions agree with TRBD1. The CDR3 sequence is 14 residues long. Unmatched junction bases numbered 3, after V lost 4 bases and J lost 6 bases. Germline V gene sequence: CDR1 LNHDA, CDR2 SQIVND (reference sequence). DNA for the CDR3: TGTGCCAGTAGTACCCGGACAGGGGGTCAGCCCCAGCATTTT. This translates into CASSTRTGGQPQHF. Supplemented by reference TRBV19 and TRBJ1-5, the full variable domain reads DGGITQSPKYLFRKEGQNVTLSCEQNLNHDAMYWYRQDPGQGLRLIYYSQIVNDFQKGDIAEGYSVSREKKESFPLTVTSAQKNPTAFYLCASSTRTGGQPQHFGDGTRLSIL.

The rearrangement joins TRBV18 to TRBJ1-1, with D uncertain. The CDR3 sequence is 14 residues long. CDR1 and CDR2 (germline): KGHSH, LQKENI. V was trimmed by 10 bases and J by 1 base, leaving 16 bases between them. CDR3 sequence: CATLSRSENTEAFF. The DNA for the CDR3 is TGTGCCACCCTTAGCAGGTCAGAGAACACTGAAGCTTTCTTT.

V gene TRBV6-5 combines with J gene TRBJ1-1, with D maybe TRBD1 (5 bases). V lost 2 bases, J lost 5 bases, and 12 bases lay in between. Germline CDR1 and CDR2: MNHEY and SVGAGI. This CDR3 is built from 14 residues. The DNA for the CDR3 is TGTGCCAGCAGTTACATCATGGGGCGGACTGAAGCTTTCTTT. It specifies CASSYIMGRTEAFF.